This TCR beta chain comes out of a study of T cells in women clearing cervical HPV infection. About the research overall: Donors had HPV16-related CIN3 or worse; 2 had invasive cancer. Case blood drawn at lesion detection; control blood after infection cleared. Controls' single incident HPV16 infection cleared within 12 months without precancer.

Only in-frame clones appear in the TCRdb table, and some are missing; sequencing was by immunoSEQ multiplex PCR. The sample data list roughly 42,000 clones. Sequencing was done on a sample of blood buffy coat. The clonotype originates from a woman aged 18-70 years with a cervical HPV16 infection that either progressed to CIN3+ or cleared (not recorded which).

CDR3 amino acids: CASSLGGQETQYF. The CDR3 bases that were read are TGCGCCAGCAGCTTGGGGGGACAGGAGACC. V usage is TRBV5-1 and J usage is TRBJ2-5, with 7 bases that match TRBD1. The read stops 3 residues short of the end of the CDR3; the missing end is completed from the germline J gene. The CDR3 loop spans 13 amino acids. Germline V gene sequence: CDR1 SGHRS, CDR2 YFSETQ. The junction had 1 base not matched to a gene; V was cut back by 0 bases and J by 5 bases.